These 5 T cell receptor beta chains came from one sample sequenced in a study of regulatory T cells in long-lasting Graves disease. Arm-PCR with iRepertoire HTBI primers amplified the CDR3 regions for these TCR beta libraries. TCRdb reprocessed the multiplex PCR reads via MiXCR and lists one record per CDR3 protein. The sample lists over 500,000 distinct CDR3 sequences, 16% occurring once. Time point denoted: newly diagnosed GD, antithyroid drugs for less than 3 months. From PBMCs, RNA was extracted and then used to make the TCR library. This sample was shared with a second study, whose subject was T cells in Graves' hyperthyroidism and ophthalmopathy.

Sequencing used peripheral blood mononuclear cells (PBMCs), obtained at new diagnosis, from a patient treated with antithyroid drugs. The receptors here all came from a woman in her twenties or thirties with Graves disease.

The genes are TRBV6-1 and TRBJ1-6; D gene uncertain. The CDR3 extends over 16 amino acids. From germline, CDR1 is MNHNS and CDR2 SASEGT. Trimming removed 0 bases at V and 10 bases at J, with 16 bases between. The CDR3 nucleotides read TGTGCCAGCAGTGAAGCGGCGGGATACGCTTTCTCACCCCTCCACTTT. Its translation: CASSEAAGYAFSPLHF.

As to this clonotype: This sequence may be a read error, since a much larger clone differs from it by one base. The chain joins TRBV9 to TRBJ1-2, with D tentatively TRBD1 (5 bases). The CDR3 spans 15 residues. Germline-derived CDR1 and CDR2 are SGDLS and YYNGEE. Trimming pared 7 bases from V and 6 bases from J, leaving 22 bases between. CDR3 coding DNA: TGTGCCAGCGGCACCCGCGGGACCGATCTAAATGGCTACACCTTC. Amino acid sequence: CASGTRGTDLNGYTF.

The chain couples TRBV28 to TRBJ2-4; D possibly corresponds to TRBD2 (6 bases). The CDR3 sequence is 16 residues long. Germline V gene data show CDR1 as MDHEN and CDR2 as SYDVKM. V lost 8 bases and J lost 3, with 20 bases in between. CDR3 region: CASAWGDGFLKNIQYF. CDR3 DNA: TGTGCCAGCGCCTGGGGGGATGGGTTTCTCAAAAACATTCAGTACTTC.

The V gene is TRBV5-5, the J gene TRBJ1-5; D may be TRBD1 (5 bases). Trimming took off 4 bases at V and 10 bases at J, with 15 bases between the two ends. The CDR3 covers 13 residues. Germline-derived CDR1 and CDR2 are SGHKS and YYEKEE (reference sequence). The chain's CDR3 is CASSGSLQGPQHF. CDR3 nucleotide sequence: TGTGCCAGCAGCGGGTCACTTCAGGGTCCCCAGCATTTT.

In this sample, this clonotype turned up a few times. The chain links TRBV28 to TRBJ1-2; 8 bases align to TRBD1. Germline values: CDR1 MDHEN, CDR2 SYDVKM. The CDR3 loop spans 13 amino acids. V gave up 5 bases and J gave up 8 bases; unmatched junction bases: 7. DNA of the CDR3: TGTGCCAGCAGTGCCTCCGACAGGGGAGGCTACACCTTC. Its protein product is CASSASDRGGYTF.